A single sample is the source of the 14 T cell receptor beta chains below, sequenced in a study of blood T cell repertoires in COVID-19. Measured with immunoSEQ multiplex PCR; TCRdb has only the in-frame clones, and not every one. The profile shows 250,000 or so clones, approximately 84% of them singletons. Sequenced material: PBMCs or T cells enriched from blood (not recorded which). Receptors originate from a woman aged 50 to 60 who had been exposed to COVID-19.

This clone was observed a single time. The CDR3 reads CSVEKGAGTEAFF. CDR3 nucleotides: TGCAGCGTCGAAAAAGGGGCTGGTACTGAAGCTTTCTTT. The rearrangement joins TRBV29-1 to TRBJ1-1; perhaps TRBD1 as D (5 bases). CDR3 length: 13 residues. Germline V gene data show CDR1 as SQVTM and CDR2 as ANQGSEA. Trimming removed 6 bases at V and 5 bases at J, with 16 bases between.

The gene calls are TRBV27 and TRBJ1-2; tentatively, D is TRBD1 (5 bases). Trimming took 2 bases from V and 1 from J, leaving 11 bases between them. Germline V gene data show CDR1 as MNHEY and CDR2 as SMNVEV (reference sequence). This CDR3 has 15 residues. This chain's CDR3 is CASSLGQGGNYGYTF. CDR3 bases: TGTGCCAGCAGTTTAGGGCAGGGCGGTAACTATGGCTACACCTTC.

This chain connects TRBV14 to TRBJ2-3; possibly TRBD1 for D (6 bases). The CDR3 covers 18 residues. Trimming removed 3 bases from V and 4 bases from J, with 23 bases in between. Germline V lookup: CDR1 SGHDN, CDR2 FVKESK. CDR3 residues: CASSHWTERGRSPDTQYF. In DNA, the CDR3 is TGTGCCAGCAGCCATTGGACAGAAAGGGGCAGGTCTCCAGATACGCAGTATTTT.

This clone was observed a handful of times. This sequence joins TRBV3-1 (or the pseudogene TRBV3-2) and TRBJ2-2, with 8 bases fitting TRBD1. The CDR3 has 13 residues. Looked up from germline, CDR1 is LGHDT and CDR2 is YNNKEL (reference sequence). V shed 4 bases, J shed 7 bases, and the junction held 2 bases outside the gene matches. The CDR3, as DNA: TGTGCCAGCAGCCCGACAGGGGTCGGGGAGCTGTTTTTT. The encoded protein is CASSPTGVGELFF.

The CDR3 here is CASSVSAGGPLRRFF. CDR3 nucleotide sequence: TGTGCCAGCAGTGTATCGGCGGGGGGGCCCCTAAGGCGGTTCTTC. The V gene is TRBV2, the J gene TRBJ2-1; 9 positions agree with TRBD2. Per germline, CDR1 SNHLY and CDR2 FYNNEI. The CDR3 is 15 amino acids. With V trimmed by 4 bases and J by 15 bases, 16 bases remained unmatched. Full variable domain (missing parts from reference TRBV2 and TRBJ2-1): EPEVTQTPSHQVTQMGQEVILRCVPISNHLYFYWYRQILGQKVEFLVSFYNNEISEKSEIFDDQFSVERPDGSNFTLKIRSTKLEDSAMYFCASSVSAGGPLRRFFGPGTRLTVL.

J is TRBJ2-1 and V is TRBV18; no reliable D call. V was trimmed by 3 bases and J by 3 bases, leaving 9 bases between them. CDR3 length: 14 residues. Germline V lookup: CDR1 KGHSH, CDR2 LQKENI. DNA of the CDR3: TGTGCCAGCTCACCCGAGGTTGTCTACAATGAGCAGTTCTTC. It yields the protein CASSPEVVYNEQFF.

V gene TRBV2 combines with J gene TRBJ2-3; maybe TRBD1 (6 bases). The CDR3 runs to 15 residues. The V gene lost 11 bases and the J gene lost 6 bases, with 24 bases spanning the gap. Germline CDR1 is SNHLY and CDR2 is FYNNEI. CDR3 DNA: TGTGCCTCGAACCCACAGGGTGAGAGTTGGGATACGCAGTATTTT. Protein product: CASNPQGESWDTQYF.

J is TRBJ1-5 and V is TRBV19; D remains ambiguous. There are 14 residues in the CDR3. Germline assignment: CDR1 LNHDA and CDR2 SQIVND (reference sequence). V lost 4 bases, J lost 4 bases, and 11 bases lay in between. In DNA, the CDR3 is TGTGCCAGTAGTAGGAGGTCAGGTAATCAGCCCCAGCATTTT. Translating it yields CASSRRSGNQPQHF.

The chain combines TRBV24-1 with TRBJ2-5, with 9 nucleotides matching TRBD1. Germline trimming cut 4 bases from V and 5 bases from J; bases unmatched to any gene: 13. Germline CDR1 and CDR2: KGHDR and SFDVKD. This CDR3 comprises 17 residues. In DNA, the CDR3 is TGTGCCACCAGTGACCCACCTGGACAGGGGTTAATGGAGACCCAGTACTTC. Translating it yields CATSDPPGQGLMETQYF.

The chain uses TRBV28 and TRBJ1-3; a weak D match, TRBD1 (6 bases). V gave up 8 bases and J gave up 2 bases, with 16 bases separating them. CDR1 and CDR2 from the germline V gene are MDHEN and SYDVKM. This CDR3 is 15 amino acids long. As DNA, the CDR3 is TGTGCCAGCGACCGGACGGGGGGCACTGGAAACACCATATATTTT. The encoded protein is CASDRTGGTGNTIYF.

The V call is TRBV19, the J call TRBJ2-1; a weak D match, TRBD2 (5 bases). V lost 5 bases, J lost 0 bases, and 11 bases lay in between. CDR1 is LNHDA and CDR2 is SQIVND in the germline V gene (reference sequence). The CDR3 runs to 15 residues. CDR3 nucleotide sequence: TGTGCCAGTAGTGGCCGCGGGTTCTCCTACAATGAGCAGTTCTTC. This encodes CASSGRGFSYNEQFF.

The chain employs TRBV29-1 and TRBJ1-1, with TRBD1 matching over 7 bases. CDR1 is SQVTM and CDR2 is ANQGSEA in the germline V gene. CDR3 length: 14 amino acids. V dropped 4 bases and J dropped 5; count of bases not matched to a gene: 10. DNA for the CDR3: TGCAGCGTTGGATTGAGGGGGCGAAGGACTGAAGCTTTCTTT. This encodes CSVGLRGRRTEAFF.

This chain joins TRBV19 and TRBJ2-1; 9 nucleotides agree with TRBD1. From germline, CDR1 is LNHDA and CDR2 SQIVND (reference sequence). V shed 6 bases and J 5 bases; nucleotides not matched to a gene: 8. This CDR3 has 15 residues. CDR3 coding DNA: TGTGCCAGTAGGAAGACCGGGACAGGGCACAATGAGCAGTTCTTC. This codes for CASRKTGTGHNEQFF.

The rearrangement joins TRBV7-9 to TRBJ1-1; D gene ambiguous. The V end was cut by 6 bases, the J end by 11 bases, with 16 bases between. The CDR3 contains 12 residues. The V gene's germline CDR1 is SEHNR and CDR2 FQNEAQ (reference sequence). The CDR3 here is CASSPGRAEAFF. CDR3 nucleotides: TGTGCCAGCAGTCCGGGAAGGGCAGAGGCTTTCTTT.